The 5 T cell receptor beta chains below all came from one sample that was sequenced in a study of T-cell memory formation after mild COVID-19. TCRdb called the 5' RACE reads again in MiXCR, with one record for every CDR3 protein. The sample gives 200,000 to 250,000 distinct CDR3 sequences, over 7.5% of which show up once; 3.5% to 4% is in the top ten. Input material: PBMCs or a T cell subset sorted from them (not recorded which). These receptors were taken from a man aged 18 to 29 who had mild COVID-19 (a few samples of this study predate the infection). Cell type and time point are not known.

This clonotype occurred a few times. The CDR3 DNA is TGTGCCAGCAGTTACTCGAAGGGCAGCCAAGAGACCCAGTACTTC. Amino acid sequence: CASSYSKGSQETQYF. The V gene is TRBV6-6, the J gene TRBJ2-5; D is unclear. Germline V CDR1 and CDR2: MNHNY, SVGAGI (reference sequence). This CDR3 contains 15 residues. Trimming pared 0 bases from V and 1 base from J, leaving 9 bases between.

Only a few counts were recorded for this clonotype. The chain uses TRBV4-3 and TRBJ1-1; TRBD1 is a possible D gene (6 bases). Trimming removed 4 bases from V and 11 bases from J, with 23 bases in between. Germline-derived CDR1 and CDR2 are LGHNA and YSLEER. The CDR3 runs to 15 residues. The CDR3 DNA is TGCGCCAGCAGCCTACGGGGGGGGGCAGAGGAGAGTGCTTTCTTT. Its translation is CASSLRGGAEESAFF.

The chain employs TRBV6-2 or TRBV6-3 and TRBJ2-1, with D possibly matching TRBD1 (6 bases). The CDR3 totals 16 residues. Trimming removed 2 bases from V and 1 base from J, with 12 bases in between. Germline V CDR1 and CDR2: MNHEY, SVGEGT. The CDR3 spells CASSYPQGISYNEQFF. CDR3 in DNA: TGTGCCAGCAGTTACCCGCAGGGGATATCCTACAATGAGCAGTTCTTC.

DNA for the CDR3: TGTGCCAGCAGCCCCTCGGGAATTAACTATGGCTACACCTTC. This encodes CASSPSGINYGYTF. The rearrangement links TRBV11-2 to TRBJ1-2; no firm D call. CDR1 and CDR2 from the germline V gene are SGHAT and FQNNGV. There are 14 residues in the CDR3. V was cut by 5 bases and J by 1 base, with 11 bases left in between.

Ten or more counts support this clonotype. CDR3: CASSSTTGLLNEQFF. The CDR3 DNA follows: TGCGCCAGCAGTTCCACCACGGGACTCCTCAATGAGCAGTTCTTC. The V gene is TRBV5-1, the J gene TRBJ2-1; weak D call: TRBD2 (6 bases). Germline CDR1 reads SGHRS; CDR2 reads YFSETQ. V shed 5 bases and J shed 6 bases, with 18 bases lying between them. This CDR3 is built from 15 residues. The full variable domain, its missing parts supplied by reference TRBV5-1 and TRBJ2-1, is KAGVTQTPRYLIKTRGQQVTLSCSPISGHRSVSWYQQTPGQGLQFLFEYFSETQRNKGNFPGRFSGRQFSNSRSEMNVSTLELGDSALYLCASSSTTGLLNEQFFGPGTRLTVL.